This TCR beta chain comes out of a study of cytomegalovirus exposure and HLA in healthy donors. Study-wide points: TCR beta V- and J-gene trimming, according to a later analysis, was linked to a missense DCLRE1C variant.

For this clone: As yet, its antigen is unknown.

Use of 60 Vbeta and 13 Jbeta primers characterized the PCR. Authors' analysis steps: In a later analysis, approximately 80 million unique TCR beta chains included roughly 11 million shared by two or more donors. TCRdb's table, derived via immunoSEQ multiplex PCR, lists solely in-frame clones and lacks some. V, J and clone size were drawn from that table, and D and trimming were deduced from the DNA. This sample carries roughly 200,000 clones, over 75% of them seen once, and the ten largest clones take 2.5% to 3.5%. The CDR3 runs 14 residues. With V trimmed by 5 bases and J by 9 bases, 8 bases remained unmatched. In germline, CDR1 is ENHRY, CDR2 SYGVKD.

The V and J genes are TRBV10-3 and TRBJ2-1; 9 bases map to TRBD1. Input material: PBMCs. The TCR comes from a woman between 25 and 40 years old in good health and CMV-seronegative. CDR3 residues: CAISNDRGFVEQFF. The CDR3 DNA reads TGTGCCATCAGTAACGACAGGGGGTTTGTTGAGCAGTTCTTC.